Sequencing of this TCR beta chain was carried out in a study of T cell repertoires in cytomegalovirus infection. V was cut by 4 bases and J by 10 bases, with 14 bases left in between. This CDR3 has 12 residues. Germline V gene lookup returns CDR1 LGHDT and CDR2 YNNKEL (reference sequence). Each CDR3 protein gets one entry after TCRdb re-called the reads with MiXCR. Of 570,000 or so distinct CDR3 sequences in the sample, roughly 42% were seen once. Study-wide results and limits: People with CMV and the relevant HLA were identified by cumulative public TCR beta family frequency. HLA-C-restricted CMV clonotypes gave the most frequent clonotype in two of eight donors.

Concerning this clonotype: Its antigen is unknown.

Sequencing was performed on cultured PBMCs, taken from culture after CMV antigen stimulation. The chain recombines TRBV3-1 with TRBJ2-7; perhaps D is TRBD1 or TRBD2 (5 bases each). The sequence came from a human donor in good health (CMV status not recorded). Some clones in this sample may be carry-over from other donors' samples. The CDR3 region has the DNA TGTGCCAGCAGCCTTTTCAGGGACCGCCAGTACTTC. The encoded protein is CASSLFRDRQYF.